This TCR beta chain comes out of a study of glioma-infiltrating T cells. Findings of the study overall: CDR3 overlap between tissue and blood was very small. Non-neoplastic patients had below-expected tissue-blood divergence, while all gliomas exceeded expectation.

This clonotype was recorded at least ten times. The antigen remains undetermined. Germline-derived CDR1 and CDR2 are SGHTA and FQGNSA. The CDR3 loop spans 16 amino acids. The V and J ends lost 3 bases and 1 base, in that order; junction bases with no gene match: 8. Amplification of TCR alpha and beta CDR3 regions from RNA used iRepertoire nested multiplex PCR. TCRdb reprocessed the multiplex PCR reads with MiXCR, giving one entry per CDR3 protein. Of approximately 120,000 distinct CDR3 sequences in the sample, 20% to 30% were seen once. Sequencing was carried out using glioma tissue, nonneoplastic brain tissue, or PBMCs (not recorded which). V gene TRBV7-2 combines with J gene TRBJ2-5; 7 bases line up with TRBD2. This TCR was sampled from a human donor with low-grade glioma or glioblastoma, undergoing nonglioma brain surgery, or in good health (not recorded which). DNA for the CDR3: TGTGCCAGCAGCTTCGGGGGGAATGGCGCCCAAGAGACCCAGTACTTC. Amino acid sequence: CASSFGGNGAQETQYF.